Shown below are 27 T cell receptor beta chains from a single sample sequenced in a study of OX40 agonist ivuxolimab in advanced cancers. Here immunoSEQ multiplex PCR was the method, and the copy in TCRdb shows in-frame clones only, minus some. Of roughly 100,000 clones listed, approximately 85% were seen once; the top ten hold 3.5% to 4%. The source was CD4+ or CD8+ T cells sorted from blood, collected in a trial of the OX40 agonist ivuxolimab. Receptors were obtained from an adult with an advanced solid tumor such as melanoma, head and neck, liver or kidney cancer.

This sequence joins TRBV6-1 and TRBJ2-3; the match to TRBD2 covers 10 bases. The V and J ends lost 1 base and 2 bases, in that order; junction bases with no gene match: 3. The CDR3 contains 16 residues. CDR1 MNHNS and CDR2 SASEGT come from the germline V gene. CDR3 amino acids: CASSEVTSGNTDTQYF. The CDR3 DNA reads as TGTGCCAGCAGTGAAGTTACTAGCGGGAACACAGATACGCAGTATTTT.

This sequence joins TRBV7-3 and TRBJ1-1; D is perhaps TRBD1 (5 bases). Germline-derived CDR1 and CDR2 are SGHTA and FQGTGA. The CDR3 runs 13 residues. V gave up 3 bases and J gave up 5 bases, with 10 bases separating them. The CDR3, as DNA: TGTGCCAGCAGCTTCGGGGGTCAGACTGAAGCTTTCTTT. This encodes CASSFGGQTEAFF.

This chain links TRBV9 with TRBJ2-1, with 7 bases lining up with TRBD1. Germline CDR1 reads SGDLS; CDR2 reads YYNGEE. Trimming took 2 bases from V and 7 from J; bases not matched to a gene: 9. This CDR3 has 15 residues. In DNA form, the CDR3 reads TGTGCCAGCAGCGTTTTCACCACAGGGGAGAATGAGCAGTTCTTC. Protein product: CASSVFTTGENEQFF. Drawing the rest from reference TRBV9 and TRBJ2-1, the complete variable domain is DSGVTQTPKHLITATGQRVTLRCSPRSGDLSVYWYQQSLDQGLQFLIQYYNGEERAKGNILERFSAQQFPDLHSELNLSSLELGDSALYFCASSVFTTGENEQFFGPGTRLTVL.

V gene TRBV27 combines with J gene TRBJ2-7; 11 nucleotides agree with TRBD2. CDR1 and CDR2 from the germline V gene are MNHEY and SMNVEV (reference sequence). The CDR3 is 14 residues long. With V trimmed by 6 bases and J by 4 bases, 5 bases remained unmatched. The CDR3 DNA sequence: TGTGCCAGCAGAGGACTAGCGGGTGTGTACGAGCAGTACTTC. It codes for CASRGLAGVYEQYF.

The CDR3 coding sequence is TGTGCCAGCAGCTATACCGGTCTTGTCAAGGGGGAGACCCAGTACTTC. This codes for CASSYTGLVKGETQYF. The chain employs TRBV5-4 and TRBJ2-5; perhaps TRBD1 as D (5 bases). The CDR3 spans 16 residues. Looked up from germline, CDR1 is SGHNT and CDR2 is YYREEE (reference sequence). Trimming left V 3 bases short and J 5 bases short, with 20 bases between.

This clone was counted a few times. The rearrangement uses TRBV18 and TRBJ1-1, with a possible D match to TRBD1 (6 bases). Germline CDR1 and CDR2: KGHSH and LQKENI. Trimming cost V 5 bases and J 0 bases, with 10 bases left between them. The CDR3 loop spans 14 amino acids. CDR3 in amino acids: CASSEGGMNTEAFF. Here the CDR3 DNA reads TGTGCCAGCTCAGAGGGGGGGATGAACACTGAAGCTTTCTTT.

As to this clone: This CDR3 is also generated by other DNA sequences in the sample. The genes are TRBV28 and TRBJ1-4; D is uncertain. The CDR3 totals 12 residues. The V gene lost 3 bases and the J gene lost 6 bases, with 5 bases spanning the gap. Germline CDR1 MDHEN, CDR2 SYDVKM. This CDR3 is CASSLVDEKLFF. The CDR3 region has the DNA TGTGCCAGCAGTTTGGTCGATGAAAAACTGTTTTTT.

The chain couples TRBV11-3 to TRBJ2-7, with 9 positions matching TRBD1. Germline trimming cut 5 bases from V and 3 bases from J; bases unmatched to any gene: 5. This CDR3 is built from 14 residues. CDR1 is SGHNT and CDR2 is YENEEA in the germline V gene. The CDR3 sequence: CASSPWTGDYEQYF. DNA of the CDR3: TGTGCCAGCAGCCCCTGGACAGGGGACTACGAGCAGTACTTC.

The chain links TRBV4-3 to TRBJ1-4; D is ambiguous. Germline CDR1 LGHNA, CDR2 YSLEER. The V and J ends lost 1 base and 5 bases respectively, with 5 bases between them. CDR3 size: 13 residues. CDR3 sequence reads: CASSQGSNEKLFF. The CDR3, as DNA: TGCGCCAGCAGCCAAGGGTCGAATGAAAAACTGTTTTTT.

The chain links TRBV11-3 to TRBJ2-1; D is uncertain. The CDR3 consists of 13 residues. Germline CDR1 reads SGHNT; CDR2 reads YENEEA. V shed 7 bases and J shed 9 bases, with 16 bases lying between them. CDR3: CASTPPLRGEQFF. As DNA, the CDR3 is TGTGCCAGCACACCTCCCCTTAGAGGTGAGCAGTTCTTC.

The CDR3 here is CASSYGQALSTDTQYF. The CDR3 bases are TGTGCCAGCAGTTACGGGCAGGCCCTCTCCACAGATACGCAGTATTTT. The rearrangement joins TRBV6-6 to TRBJ2-3; D is unclear. V gave up 2 bases and J gave up 2 bases, with 14 bases separating them. The CDR3 length is 16 residues. Germline values: CDR1 MNHNY, CDR2 SVGAGI (reference sequence).

The chain links TRBV6-1 to TRBJ2-7; no reliable D call. CDR1 and CDR2 from the germline V gene are MNHNS and SASEGT. Trimming removed 6 bases at V and 0 bases at J, with 12 bases between. CDR3 length: 14 amino acids. CDR3 sequence reads: CASSSPAGSYEQYF. For the CDR3, the DNA is TGTGCCAGCAGCTCCCCGGCCGGCTCCTACGAGCAGTACTTC.

The genes are TRBV6-1 and TRBJ2-6, with D maybe TRBD1 (5 bases). This CDR3 contains 15 residues. V lost 4 bases to trimming and J lost 4 bases, with 11 bases between them. CDR1 MNHNS and CDR2 SASEGT come from the germline V gene. CDR3 bases: TGTGCCAGCAGTGCAGGGTTTTCGGGGGCCAACGTCCTGACTTTC. Translation gives CASSAGFSGANVLTF.

This rearrangement joins TRBV7-2 to TRBJ2-5, with D hard to call. The CDR3 runs to 14 residues. The germline V gene encodes CDR1 SGHTA and CDR2 FQGNSA. The ends were cut back, 5 bases at V and 5 bases at J, with 15 bases in the middle. The CDR3 here is CASSPSSGRETQYF. The CDR3 DNA is TGTGCCAGCAGCCCGAGCAGTGGACGGGAGACCCAGTACTTC. Filled out from reference TRBV7-2 and TRBJ2-5, the complete variable domain reads GAGVSQSPSNKVTEKGKDVELRCDPISGHTALYWYRQSLGQGLEFLIYFQGNSAPDKSGLPSDRFSAERTGGSVSTLTIQRTQQEDSAVYLCASSPSSGRETQYFGPGTRLLVL.

The chain carries TRBV10-1 and TRBJ2-5, with D possibly being TRBD1 (5 bases). With 4 bases removed from V and 0 bases from J, the gap between germline ends came to 15 bases. Germline lookup yields CDR1 WNHNN and CDR2 SYGVQD (reference sequence). This CDR3 is 16 amino acids long. The CDR3 DNA follows: TGCGCCAGCAGTGTAACTGGGGCAGCGAACCAAGAGACCCAGTACTTC. Its translation: CASSVTGAANQETQYF.

The table lists this clone with many counts. The V and J genes are TRBV10-2 and TRBJ2-7; 9 bases map to TRBD2. Germline CDR1 and CDR2: WSHSY and SAAADI. Trimming removed 1 base from V and 5 bases from J; junction bases left unmatched: 9. The CDR3 length is 16 residues. The CDR3 spells CASSEYGLAILHEQYF. For the CDR3, the DNA is TGCGCCAGCAGTGAGTACGGACTAGCGATTCTCCACGAGCAGTACTTC.

The chain combines TRBV14 with TRBJ2-6, with D uncertain. V lost 4 bases to trimming and J lost 0 bases, with 7 bases between them. The CDR3 is 15 residues long. Germline-derived CDR1 and CDR2 are SGHDN and FVKESK. The CDR3 protein is CASSLWNSGANVLTF. The CDR3 bases are TGTGCCAGCAGCCTGTGGAACTCTGGGGCCAACGTCCTGACTTTC.

The chain recombines TRBV6-5 with TRBJ2-5, with D perhaps given as TRBD1 or TRBD2 (6 bases each). Germline CDR1 MNHEY, CDR2 SVGAGI. This CDR3 spans 12 amino acids. Trimming cost V 11 bases and J 6 bases, with 16 bases left between them. This CDR3 reads CASRGPGKTQYF. Written as DNA, the CDR3 is TGTGCCTCCCGGGGGCCGGGAAAGACCCAGTACTTC.

The chain carries TRBV29-1 and TRBJ1-1, with unresolved D. The ends were cut back, 5 bases at V and 0 bases at J, with 4 bases in the middle. The CDR3 spans 11 residues. Germline CDR1 SQVTM, CDR2 ANQGSEA. The CDR3 nucleotides are TGCAGCGTTTGGGTGAACACTGAAGCTTTCTTT. Translating it yields CSVWVNTEAFF.

The chain carries TRBV7-9 and TRBJ2-3; 8 bases match TRBD1. This CDR3 comprises 16 residues. V lost 5 bases to trimming and J lost 4 bases; unmatched junction nucleotides: 11. In germline, CDR1 is SEHNR, CDR2 FQNEAQ (reference sequence). Written as DNA, the CDR3 is TGTGCCAGCAGCACTTCGACAGGGGAGGTCGCAGATACGCAGTATTTT. Amino acids: CASSTSTGEVADTQYF.

The V call is TRBV11-3, the J call TRBJ2-7, with D hard to call. V was pared by 4 bases and J by 3 bases, with 22 bases between. This CDR3 contains 17 residues. In germline, CDR1 is SGHNT, CDR2 YENEEA. CDR3 sequence: CASSSPPRTPGNYEQYF. CDR3 DNA sequence: TGTGCCAGCAGCTCCCCACCCCGGACCCCTGGGAACTACGAGCAGTACTTC.

This chain connects TRBV7-3 to TRBJ1-1; D is unresolved. In germline, CDR1 is SGHTA, CDR2 FQGTGA. With 0 bases removed from V and 5 bases from J, the gap between germline ends came to 7 bases. The CDR3 has 13 amino acids. The CDR3 loop is CASSLTGTTEAFF. The CDR3 DNA sequence: TGTGCCAGCAGCTTAACGGGAACGACTGAAGCTTTCTTT.

The genes are TRBV6-6 and TRBJ2-5; D unclear. CDR3 size: 13 residues. Germline V gene data show CDR1 as MNHNY and CDR2 as SVGAGI (reference sequence). Trimming stripped 8 bases from V and 2 bases from J, with 12 bases between. The CDR3 reads CASCPGYQETQYF. In DNA, the CDR3 is TGTGCCAGCTGTCCGGGCTATCAAGAGACCCAGTACTTC.

V is TRBV5-1 and J is TRBJ2-2; 7 bases agree with TRBD1. After removal of 2 bases from V and 6 bases from J, the junction contained 4 bases not matched to a gene. The germline V gene encodes CDR1 SGHRS and CDR2 YFSETQ. The CDR3 spans 14 residues. The CDR3 DNA sequence: TGCGCCAGCAGCTTCGGACAGGTGGCCGGGGAGCTGTTTTTT. This codes for CASSFGQVAGELFF.

The chain has TRBV19 and TRBJ2-1; no clear D gene. Germline assignment: CDR1 LNHDA and CDR2 SQIVND (reference sequence). The V and J ends lost 0 bases and 0 bases respectively, with 6 bases between them. This CDR3 spans 15 amino acids. In nucleotides, the CDR3 is TGTGCCAGTAGTATAGAGGGGTCCTCCTACAATGAGCAGTTCTTC. Protein product: CASSIEGSSYNEQFF.

In this sample, this clone turned up a few times. V is TRBV6-1 and J is TRBJ2-2; TRBD1 agrees at 7 bases. V lost 4 bases to trimming and J lost 3 bases; unmatched junction nucleotides: 5. The germline V gene has CDR1 MNHNS and CDR2 SASEGT. The length of the CDR3 is 15 residues. The CDR3 loop is CASSGDSGYTGELFF. CDR3 in DNA: TGTGCCAGCAGTGGGGACAGCGGATACACCGGGGAGCTGTTTTTT.

The V and J genes are TRBV4-1 and TRBJ2-7; maybe TRBD2 (5 bases). Per the germline V gene, CDR1 is MGHRA and CDR2 is YSYEKL. Deletions cut 3 bases from V and 1 base from J, with 10 bases between. CDR3 length equals 14 residues. The CDR3 coding sequence is TGCGCCAGCAGCCACGGCGGGCCTTCCTACGAGCAGTACTTC. This translates into CASSHGGPSYEQYF.